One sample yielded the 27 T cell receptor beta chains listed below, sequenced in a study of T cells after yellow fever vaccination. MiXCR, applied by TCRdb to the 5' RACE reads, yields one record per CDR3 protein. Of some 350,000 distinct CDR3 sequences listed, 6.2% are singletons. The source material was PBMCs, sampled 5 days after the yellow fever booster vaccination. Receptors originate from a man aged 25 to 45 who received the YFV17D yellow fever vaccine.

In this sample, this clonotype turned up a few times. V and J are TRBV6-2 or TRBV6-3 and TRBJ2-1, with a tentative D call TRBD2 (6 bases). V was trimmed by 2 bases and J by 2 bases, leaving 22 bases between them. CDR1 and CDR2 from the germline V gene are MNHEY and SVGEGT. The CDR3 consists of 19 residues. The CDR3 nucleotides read TGTGCCAGCAGTTACCCACTCGGGAGTGGAGGGGCTCCCTACAATGAGCAGTTCTTC. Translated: CASSYPLGSGGAPYNEQFF.

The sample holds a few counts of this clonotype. CDR3 in DNA: TGTGCCAGCAGTTACCCCAGCGGGAGGGCCCGAGGGTCCTACAATGAGCAGTTCTTC. Amino acids: CASSYPSGRARGSYNEQFF. This rearrangement joins TRBV6-2 or TRBV6-3 to TRBJ2-1; 10 bases map to TRBD2. V was clipped by 2 bases and J by 1 base; unmatched bases: 11. The germline gives CDR1 MNHEY, CDR2 SVGEGT. The CDR3 loop spans 19 amino acids.

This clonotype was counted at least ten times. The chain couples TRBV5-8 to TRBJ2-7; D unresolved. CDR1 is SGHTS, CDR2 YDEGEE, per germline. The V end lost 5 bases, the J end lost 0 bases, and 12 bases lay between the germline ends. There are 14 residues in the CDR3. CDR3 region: CASRHFPSSYEQYF. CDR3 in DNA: TGTGCCAGCAGACACTTCCCGAGCTCCTACGAGCAGTACTTC.

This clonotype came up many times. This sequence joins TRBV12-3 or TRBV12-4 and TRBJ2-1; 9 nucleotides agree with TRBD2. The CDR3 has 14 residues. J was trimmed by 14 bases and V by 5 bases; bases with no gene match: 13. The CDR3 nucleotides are TGTGCCAGCAGTACTACCCCGACTAGCGGATTTAAGTTCTTC. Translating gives CASSTTPTSGFKFF.

In DNA form, the CDR3 reads TGCAGTGCTAGAGATCCAGCAGTGACTAGCCGGTACTACGAGCAGTACTTC. Encoded protein: CSARDPAVTSRYYEQYF. This rearrangement joins TRBV20-1 to TRBJ2-7, with TRBD2 identical over 7 bases. The ends lost 0 bases at V and 3 bases at J; junction bases unmatched: 14. The germline V gene has CDR1 DFQATT and CDR2 SNEGSKA (reference sequence). This CDR3 is 17 amino acids long.

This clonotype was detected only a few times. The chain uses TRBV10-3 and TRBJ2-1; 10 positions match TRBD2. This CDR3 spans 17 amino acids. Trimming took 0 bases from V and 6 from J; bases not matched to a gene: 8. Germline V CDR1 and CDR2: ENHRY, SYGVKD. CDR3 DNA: TGTGCCATCAGTGAGTCGGTGGTAGCGGGAGGAAGCAATGAGCAGTTCTTC. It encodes CAISESVVAGGSNEQFF.

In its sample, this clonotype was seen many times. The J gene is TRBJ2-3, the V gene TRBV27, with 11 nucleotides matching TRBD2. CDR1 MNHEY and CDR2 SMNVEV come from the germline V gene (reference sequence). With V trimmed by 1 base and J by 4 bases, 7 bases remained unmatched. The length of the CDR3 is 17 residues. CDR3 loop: CASSLLGSGRAADTQYF. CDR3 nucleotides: TGTGCCAGCAGTTTATTGGGTAGCGGGAGGGCGGCAGATACGCAGTATTTT.

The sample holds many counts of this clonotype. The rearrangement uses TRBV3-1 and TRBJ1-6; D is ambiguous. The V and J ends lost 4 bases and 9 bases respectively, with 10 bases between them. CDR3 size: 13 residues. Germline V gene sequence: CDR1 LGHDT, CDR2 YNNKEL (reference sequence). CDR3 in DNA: TGTGCCAGCAGCCCAAGGAGTGTTTCACCCCTCCACTTT. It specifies CASSPRSVSPLHF.

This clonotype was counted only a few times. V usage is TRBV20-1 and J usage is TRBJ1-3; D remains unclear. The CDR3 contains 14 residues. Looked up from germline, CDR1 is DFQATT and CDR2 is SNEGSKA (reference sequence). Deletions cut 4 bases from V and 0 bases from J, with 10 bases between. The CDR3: CSATPGSSGNTIYF. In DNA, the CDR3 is TGCAGTGCTACCCCTGGGTCCTCTGGAAACACCATATATTTT.

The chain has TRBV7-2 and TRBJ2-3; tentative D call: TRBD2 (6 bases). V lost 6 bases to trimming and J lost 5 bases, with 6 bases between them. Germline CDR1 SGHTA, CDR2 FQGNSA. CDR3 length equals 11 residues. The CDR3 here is CASRAGDTQYF. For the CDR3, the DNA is TGTGCCAGCAGAGCGGGAGATACGCAGTATTTT.

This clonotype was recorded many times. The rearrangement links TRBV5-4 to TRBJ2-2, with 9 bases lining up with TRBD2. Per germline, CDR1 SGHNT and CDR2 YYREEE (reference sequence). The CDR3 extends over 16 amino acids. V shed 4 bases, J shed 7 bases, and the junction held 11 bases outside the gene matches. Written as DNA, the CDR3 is TGTGCCAGCAGCCCGGGGCTAGCGGGAAAATACGGGGAGCTGTTTTTT. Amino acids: CASSPGLAGKYGELFF. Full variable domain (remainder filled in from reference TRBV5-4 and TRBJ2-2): ETGVTQSPTHLIKTRGQQVTLRCSSQSGHNTVSWYQQALGQGPQFIFQYYREEENGRGNFPPRFSGLQFPNYSSELNVNALELDDSALYLCASSPGLAGKYGELFFGEGSRLTVL.

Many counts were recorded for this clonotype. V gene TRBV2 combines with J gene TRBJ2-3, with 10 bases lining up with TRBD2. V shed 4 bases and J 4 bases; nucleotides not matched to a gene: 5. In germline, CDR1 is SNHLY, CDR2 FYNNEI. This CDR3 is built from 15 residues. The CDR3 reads CASSGLAGVADTQYF. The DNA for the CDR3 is TGTGCCAGCAGTGGGCTAGCGGGAGTGGCAGATACGCAGTATTTT.

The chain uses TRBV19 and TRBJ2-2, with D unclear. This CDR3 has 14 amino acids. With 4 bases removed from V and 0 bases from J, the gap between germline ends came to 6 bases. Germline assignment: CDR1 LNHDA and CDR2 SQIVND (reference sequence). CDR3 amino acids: CASSKTSNTGELFF. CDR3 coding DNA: TGTGCCAGTAGTAAGACTTCGAACACCGGGGAGCTGTTTTTT.

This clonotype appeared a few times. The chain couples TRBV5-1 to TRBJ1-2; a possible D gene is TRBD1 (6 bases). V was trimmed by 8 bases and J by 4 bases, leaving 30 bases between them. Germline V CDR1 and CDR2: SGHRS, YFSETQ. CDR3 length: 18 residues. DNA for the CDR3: TGCGCCAGTGGGGGCAAGTCGGCACAGGGAACCCCAACCTATGGCTACACCTTC. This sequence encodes CASGGKSAQGTPTYGYTF.

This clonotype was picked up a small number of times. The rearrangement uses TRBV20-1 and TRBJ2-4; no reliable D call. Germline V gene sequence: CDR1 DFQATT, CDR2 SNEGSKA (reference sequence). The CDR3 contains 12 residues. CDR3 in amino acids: CGPNLAKNIQYF. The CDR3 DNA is TGCGGGCCTAACCTAGCCAAAAACATTCAGTACTTC.

The CDR3 bases are TGTGCCAGCAGCAGACTAGCGGGAAGCTCCTACAATGAGCAGTTCTTC. Amino acid sequence: CASSRLAGSSYNEQFF. The chain uses TRBV5-6 and TRBJ2-1; TRBD2 agrees at 11 bases. The ends lost 4 bases at V and 0 bases at J; junction bases unmatched: 3. This CDR3 is built from 16 residues. Germline CDR1 reads SGHDT; CDR2 reads YYEEEE.

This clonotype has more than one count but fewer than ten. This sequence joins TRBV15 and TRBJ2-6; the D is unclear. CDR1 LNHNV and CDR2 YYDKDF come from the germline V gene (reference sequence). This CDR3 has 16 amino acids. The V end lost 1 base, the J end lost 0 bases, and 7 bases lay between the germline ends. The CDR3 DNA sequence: TGTGCCACCAGCAGAGGGGCGAGCTCTGGGGCCAACGTCCTGACTTTC. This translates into CATSRGASSGANVLTF.

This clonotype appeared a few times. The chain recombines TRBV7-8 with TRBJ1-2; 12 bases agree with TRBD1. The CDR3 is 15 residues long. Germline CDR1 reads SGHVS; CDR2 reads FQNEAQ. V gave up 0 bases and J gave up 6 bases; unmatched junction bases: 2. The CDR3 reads CASSLAGQGADGYTF. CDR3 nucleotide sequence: TGTGCCAGCAGCTTAGCGGGACAGGGGGCGGATGGCTACACCTTC.

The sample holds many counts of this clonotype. CDR3 in DNA: TGTGCCAGCAGGTCAGGGGACCGCAAAAACATTCAGTACTTC. It encodes CASRSGDRKNIQYF. V and J are TRBV12-3 or TRBV12-4 and TRBJ2-4; D is possibly TRBD1 (6 bases). V was trimmed by 6 bases and J by 3 bases, leaving 12 bases between them. This CDR3 spans 14 amino acids.

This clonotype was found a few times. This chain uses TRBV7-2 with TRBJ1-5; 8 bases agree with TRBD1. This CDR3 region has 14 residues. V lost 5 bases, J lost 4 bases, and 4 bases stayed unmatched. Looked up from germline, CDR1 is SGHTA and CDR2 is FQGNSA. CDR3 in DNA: TGTGCCAGCAGCACCCGGACAGGGAATCAGCCCCAGCATTTT. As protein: CASSTRTGNQPQHF.

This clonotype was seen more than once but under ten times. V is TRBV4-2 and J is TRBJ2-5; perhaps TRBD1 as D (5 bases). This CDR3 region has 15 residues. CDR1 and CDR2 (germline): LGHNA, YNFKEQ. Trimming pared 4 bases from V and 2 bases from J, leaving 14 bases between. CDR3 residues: CASSPREQGQETQYF. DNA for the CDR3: TGTGCCAGCAGCCCGAGAGAGCAGGGACAAGAGACCCAGTACTTC.

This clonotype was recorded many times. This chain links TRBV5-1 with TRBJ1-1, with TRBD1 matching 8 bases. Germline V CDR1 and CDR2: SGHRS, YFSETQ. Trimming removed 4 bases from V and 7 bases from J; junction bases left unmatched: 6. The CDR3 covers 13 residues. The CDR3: CASSEGQGNEAFF. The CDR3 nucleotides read TGCGCCAGCAGCGAAGGACAGGGAAATGAAGCTTTCTTT.

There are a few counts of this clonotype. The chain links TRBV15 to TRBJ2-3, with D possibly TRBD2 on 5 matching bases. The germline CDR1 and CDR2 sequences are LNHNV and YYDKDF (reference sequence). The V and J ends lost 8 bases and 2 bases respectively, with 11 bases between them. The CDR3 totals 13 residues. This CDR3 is CATSNGNTDTQYF. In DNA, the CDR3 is TGTGCCACCTCTAACGGGAACACAGATACGCAGTATTTT.

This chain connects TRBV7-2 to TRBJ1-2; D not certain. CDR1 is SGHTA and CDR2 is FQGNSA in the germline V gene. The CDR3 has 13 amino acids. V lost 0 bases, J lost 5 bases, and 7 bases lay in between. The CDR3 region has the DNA TGTGCCAGCAGCTTAGCGCAGGAGTATGGCTACACCTTC. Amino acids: CASSLAQEYGYTF.

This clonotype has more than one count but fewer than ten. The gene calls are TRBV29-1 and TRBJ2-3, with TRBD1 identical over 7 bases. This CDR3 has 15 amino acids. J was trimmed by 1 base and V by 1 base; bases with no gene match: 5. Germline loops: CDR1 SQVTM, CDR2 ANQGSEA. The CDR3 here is CSVEATGDGTDTQYF. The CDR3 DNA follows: TGCAGCGTTGAAGCCACAGGGGACGGCACAGATACGCAGTATTTT.

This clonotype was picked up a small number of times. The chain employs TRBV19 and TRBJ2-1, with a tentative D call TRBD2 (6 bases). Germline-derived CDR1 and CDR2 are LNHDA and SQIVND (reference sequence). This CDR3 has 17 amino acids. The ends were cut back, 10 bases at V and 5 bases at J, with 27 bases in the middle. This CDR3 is CATSWMGALRGNNEQFF. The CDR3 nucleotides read TGTGCCACCTCCTGGATGGGTGCACTTCGGGGGAACAATGAGCAGTTCTTC.

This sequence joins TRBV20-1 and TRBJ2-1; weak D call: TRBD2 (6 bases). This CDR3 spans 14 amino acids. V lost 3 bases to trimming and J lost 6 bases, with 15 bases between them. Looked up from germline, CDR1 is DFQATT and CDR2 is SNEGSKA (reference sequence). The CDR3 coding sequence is TGCAGTGCTAGTAACCGGGACTTGCGCAATGAGCAGTTCTTC. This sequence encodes CSASNRDLRNEQFF.